The 25 T cell receptor beta chains below all came from one sample that was sequenced in a study of regulatory T cells in long-lasting Graves disease. The time point here: newly diagnosed GD, antithyroid drugs for less than 3 months. The TCR library was made from RNA extracted from PBMCs. With iRepertoire HTBI primers and Arm-PCR of CDR3 regions, TCR beta libraries were built. TCRdb reprocessed the multiplex PCR reads with MiXCR, giving one entry per CDR3 protein. Among about 540,000 distinct CDR3 sequences listed, roughly 13% were seen once. The same sample was also used in a study of T cells in Graves' hyperthyroidism and ophthalmopathy.

The sample was peripheral blood mononuclear cells (PBMCs), taken at new diagnosis, from a patient treated with antithyroid drugs. All receptors derive from a man younger than 40 with Graves disease.

The rearrangement uses TRBV19 and TRBJ1-3; unclear D gene. This CDR3 contains 15 residues. The germline CDR1 and CDR2 sequences are LNHDA and SQIVND (reference sequence). Trimming removed 5 bases at V and 0 bases at J, with 11 bases between. This CDR3 is CASSSPGSSGNTIYF. The DNA for the CDR3 is TGTGCCAGTAGTTCGCCGGGAAGCTCTGGAAACACCATATATTTT.

This clonotype was counted ten times or more. This chain links TRBV27 with TRBJ1-6, with TRBD1 matching over 7 bases. The germline V gene has CDR1 MNHEY and CDR2 SMNVEV (reference sequence). The CDR3 extends over 15 amino acids. The junction had 8 bases not matched to a gene; V was cut back by 5 bases and J by 7 bases. The CDR3 spells CASSNLQGRNSPLHF. In DNA form, the CDR3 reads TGTGCCAGCAGTAATTTACAGGGGAGAAATTCACCCCTCCACTTT.

The sample holds many counts of this clonotype. The chain recombines TRBV7-8 with TRBJ1-1, with unresolved D. Trimming pared 5 bases from V and 7 bases from J, leaving 14 bases between. CDR1 and CDR2 (germline): SGHVS, FQNEAQ. This CDR3 has 13 amino acids. In nucleotides, the CDR3 is TGTGCCAGCAGCCTCGAACGGGGTGGTGAAGCTTTCTTT. Translated, it gives CASSLERGGEAFF.

In nucleotides, the CDR3 is TGTGCCAGCAGTTCCGACAGCCACGAGCAGTACTTC. Translating gives CASSSDSHEQYF. The chain combines TRBV6-5 with TRBJ2-7, with D maybe TRBD1 (5 bases). The germline V gene encodes CDR1 MNHEY and CDR2 SVGAGI. The CDR3 runs 12 residues. The V end lost 4 bases, the J end lost 5 bases, and 9 bases lay between the germline ends.

This clonotype was observed a handful of times. The CDR3 loop reads CASSIDLLAGGNNEQFF. The CDR3 region has the DNA TGTGCCAGTAGTATAGATCTCCTAGCGGGAGGGAACAATGAGCAGTTCTTC. The J gene is TRBJ2-1, the V gene TRBV19, with 12 nucleotides matching TRBD2. Looked up from germline, CDR1 is LNHDA and CDR2 is SQIVND (reference sequence). V lost 0 bases and J lost 5; bases outside the gene matches: 5. The CDR3 contains 17 residues.

This clonotype was observed a few times. V is TRBV20-1 and J is TRBJ2-5, with D perhaps TRBD1 or TRBD2 (6 bases each). The CDR3 consists of 15 residues. The germline CDR1 and CDR2 sequences are DFQATT and SNEGSKA (reference sequence). The V end was cut by 7 bases, the J end by 2 bases, with 20 bases between. CDR3 sequence: CSVTLPGARQETQYF. CDR3 nucleotides: TGCAGTGTTACCTTGCCGGGGGCTAGACAAGAGACCCAGTACTTC.

The chain is built from TRBV20-1 and TRBJ1-3; D not resolved. The CDR3 length is 12 residues. Germline CDR1 DFQATT, CDR2 SNEGSKA (reference sequence). V lost 6 bases and J 8 bases, leaving 14 bases between the germline ends. CDR3 sequence: CSAWVSGDTIYF. As DNA, the CDR3 is TGCAGTGCGTGGGTTAGCGGAGACACCATATATTTT.

This clonotype was seen only a few times. The chain carries TRBV20-1 and TRBJ2-3; D is possibly TRBD1 or TRBD2 (5 bases each). Germline V gives CDR1 DFQATT, CDR2 SNEGSKA (reference sequence). The CDR3 covers 13 residues. The CDR3 reads CIYLGDGADTQYF. The DNA of the CDR3 is TGCATTTACCTGGGGGATGGCGCAGATACGCAGTATTTT.

V usage is TRBV3-1 and J usage is TRBJ2-5; 8 positions match TRBD2. CDR1 is LGHDT, CDR2 YNNKEL, per germline (reference sequence). Unmatched junction bases numbered 5, after V lost 6 bases and J lost 2 bases. This CDR3 region has 14 residues. CDR3 residues: CASSGGGTQETQYF. CDR3 sequence (DNA): TGTGCCAGCAGTGGCGGGGGGACTCAAGAGACCCAGTACTTC.

This clonotype was detected a few times. The V gene is TRBV27, the J gene TRBJ2-1, with no clear D. The V end was cut by 1 base, the J end by 9 bases, with 4 bases between. Germline V gives CDR1 MNHEY, CDR2 SMNVEV (reference sequence). The CDR3 contains 11 residues. The CDR3 DNA is TGTGCCAGCAGTTTATACGGTGAGCAGTTCTTC. It translates to CASSLYGEQFF.

The rearrangement uses TRBV19 and TRBJ1-1; 7 nucleotides align to TRBD1. With 4 bases clipped from V and 4 bases from J, the junction kept 3 bases outside the gene matches. Per the germline V gene, CDR1 is LNHDA and CDR2 is SQIVND (reference sequence). There are 13 residues in the CDR3. The DNA for the CDR3 is TGTGCCAGTAGTAAACGGACAGGCACTGAAGCTTTCTTT. Residues: CASSKRTGTEAFF. Looking up the rest from reference TRBV19 and TRBJ1-1 gives the full variable domain: DGGITQSPKYLFRKEGQNVTLSCEQNLNHDAMYWYRQDPGQGLRLIYYSQIVNDFQKGDIAEGYSVSREKKESFPLTVTSAQKNPTAFYLCASSKRTGTEAFFGQGTRLTVV.

This clonotype was counted ten times or more. V usage is TRBV20-1 and J usage is TRBJ1-5; 8 bases fit TRBD1. The CDR3 length is 13 residues. The ends lost 5 bases at V and 7 bases at J; junction bases unmatched: 7. The germline V gene has CDR1 DFQATT and CDR2 SNEGSKA (reference sequence). Here the CDR3 reads CSAWTGLLQPQHF. The CDR3 bases are TGCAGTGCTTGGACAGGGCTGTTGCAGCCCCAGCATTTT.

This clonotype was found many times. The chain carries TRBV6-1 and TRBJ2-1; TRBD1 might be the D (6 bases). CDR1 MNHNS and CDR2 SASEGT come from the germline V gene. With 4 bases removed from V and 6 bases from J, the gap between germline ends came to 16 bases. This CDR3 is 15 amino acids long. The DNA of the CDR3 is TGTGCCAGCAGTGCCCCCGACAGGCGATCCAATGAGCAGTTCTTC. Translation: CASSAPDRRSNEQFF.

At least ten counts were recorded for this clonotype. This chain joins TRBV11-3 and TRBJ2-2, with 11 bases lining up with TRBD2. This CDR3 spans 15 amino acids. The V gene's germline CDR1 is SGHNT and CDR2 YENEEA. The J segment lost 3 bases and the V segment lost 5 bases, leaving 2 bases of the junction unmatched. CDR3 in DNA: TGTGCCAGCAGCGTTAGCGGGAGGGACACCGGGGAGCTGTTTTTT. It yields the protein CASSVSGRDTGELFF.

The chain combines TRBV7-9 with TRBJ2-1; 9 bases are shared with TRBD1. Germline CDR1 SEHNR, CDR2 FQNEAQ (reference sequence). The CDR3 has 16 amino acids. Trimming took 5 bases from V and 5 from J; bases not matched to a gene: 10. The CDR3 is CASSHIRGQGHNEQFF. CDR3 in DNA: TGTGCCAGCAGCCATATTCGGGGACAGGGCCACAATGAGCAGTTCTTC.

This clonotype has more than one count but fewer than ten. The chain carries TRBV28 and TRBJ2-3, with 7 bases that match TRBD2. Germline V gene sequence: CDR1 MDHEN, CDR2 SYDVKM. The CDR3 has 11 amino acids. With V trimmed by 11 bases and J by 5 bases, 4 bases remained unmatched. The CDR3 loop is CAAGGRDTQYF. In nucleotides, the CDR3 is TGTGCCGCCGGGGGGAGAGATACGCAGTATTTT.

In its sample, this clonotype was seen many times. This chain joins TRBV7-3 and TRBJ2-1, with D tentatively TRBD1 or TRBD2 (6 bases each). The V gene's germline CDR1 is SGHTA and CDR2 FQGTGA. This CDR3 spans 17 amino acids. Trimming took 5 bases from V and 1 from J, leaving 18 bases between them. The CDR3 nucleotides are TGTGCCAGCAGCCCTAAGGCAGGGGAGGCATCCTACAATGAGCAGTTCTTC. It encodes CASSPKAGEASYNEQFF.

This clonotype was detected many times. V is TRBV12-3 or TRBV12-4 and J is TRBJ2-1; 10 positions match TRBD2. V dropped 3 bases and J dropped 9; count of bases not matched to a gene: 5. This CDR3 has 14 residues. CDR3 in DNA: TGTGCCAGCAGTTTCAGCGGGAGGGCCTTTGAGCAGTTCTTC. It codes for CASSFSGRAFEQFF.

This clonotype appeared many times. V is TRBV7-8 and J is TRBJ2-5, with 9 bases matching TRBD2. The CDR3 covers 15 residues. CDR1 and CDR2 (germline): SGHVS, FQNEAQ. Trimming took 6 bases from V and 5 from J; bases not matched to a gene: 10. The CDR3 region has the DNA TGTGCCAGCAGACCCGGGACTAGCTATAGCGAGACCCAGTACTTC. This encodes CASRPGTSYSETQYF.

This clonotype was seen many times. The genes are TRBV11-1 and TRBJ2-1; 10 nucleotides align to TRBD1. This CDR3 spans 16 amino acids. V gave up 6 bases and J gave up 10 bases; unmatched junction bases: 15. Germline V gives CDR1 SGHAT, CDR2 FQDESV (reference sequence). CDR3 in DNA: TGTGCCAGCAGGCCCACCGGGACAGGGGCCATCAACGAGCAGTTCTTC. It yields the protein CASRPTGTGAINEQFF.

This clonotype was counted between two and nine times. A read error may explain this, as a much larger clone is one base away. CDR3 residues: CSARTSGLQETQYF. The CDR3 DNA follows: TGCAGTGCTAGGACTAGCGGGCTCCAAGAGACCCAGTACTTC. The chain couples TRBV20-1 to TRBJ2-5; 10 bases fit TRBD2. The CDR3 contains 14 residues. From germline, CDR1 is DFQATT and CDR2 SNEGSKA (reference sequence). The trim removed 3 bases at V and 1 base at J, leaving 2 bases unmatched.

There are many counts of this clonotype. The V and J genes are TRBV5-5 and TRBJ2-5; either TRBD1 or TRBD2 may fit D (5 bases each). Germline V CDR1 and CDR2: SGHKS, YYEKEE (reference sequence). The CDR3 extends over 12 amino acids. Trimming shortened V by 2 bases and J by 5 bases, and 7 bases separated the two germline ends. CDR3 residues: CASSFEGETQYF. CDR3 DNA: TGTGCCAGCAGCTTTGAGGGGGAGACCCAGTACTTC.

This clonotype was counted at least ten times. The V call is TRBV20-1, the J call TRBJ1-2, with D perhaps matching TRBD1 (5 bases). The CDR3 covers 11 residues. Germline V CDR1 and CDR2: DFQATT, SNEGSKA (reference sequence). Trimming shortened V by 2 bases and J by 8 bases, and 9 bases separated the two germline ends. This CDR3 is CSARLGDGYTF. CDR3 in DNA: TGCAGTGCTAGATTGGGGGACGGCTACACCTTC.

This clonotype was counted at least ten times. J is TRBJ1-6 and V is TRBV11-2; tentatively, D is TRBD1 (6 bases). CDR1 is SGHAT and CDR2 is FQNNGV in the germline V gene. The CDR3 runs 15 residues. Between the trimmed V and J ends, which lost 5 bases and 3 bases, there was a span of 11 bases. The CDR3 loop reads CASSGGAFYNSPLHF. CDR3 DNA sequence: TGTGCCAGCAGCGGGGGGGCGTTCTATAATTCACCCCTCCACTTT.

This clonotype was recorded many times. This chain joins TRBV29-1 and TRBJ2-1, with 9 nucleotides matching TRBD2. CDR1 is SQVTM, CDR2 ANQGSEA, per germline. Unmatched junction bases numbered 10, after V lost 4 bases and J lost 9 bases. There are 14 residues in the CDR3. The CDR3 here is CSVGGAGGFPEQFF. The DNA for the CDR3 is TGCAGCGTTGGGGGAGCGGGAGGTTTCCCTGAGCAGTTCTTC.